The 21 T cell receptor beta chains listed next were all sequenced from one sample in a study of radiotherapy plus CTLA-4 blockade in lung cancer. Sequencing was performed with immunoSEQ multiplex PCR; in TCRdb, only in-frame clones are kept and a portion is missing. This sample has roughly 85,000 clones; roughly 86% occur once, and the top ten carry 16%. Material: peripheral blood, obtained from a patient treated with radiotherapy plus ipilimumab. These receptors all stem from a human donor with non-small cell lung cancer that progressed on radiotherapy plus ipilimumab.

The chain carries TRBV5-1 and TRBJ2-7; 10 bases match TRBD2. Trimming cost V 0 bases and J 0 bases; bases outside gene matches: 6. The germline V gene encodes CDR1 SGHRS and CDR2 YFSETQ. This CDR3 region has 17 residues. CDR3 protein: CASSLGSLAGSSYEQYF. CDR3 DNA: TGCGCCAGCAGCTTGGGATCACTAGCGGGGAGCTCCTACGAGCAGTACTTC.

The chain has TRBV7-2 and TRBJ2-2; D not resolved. CDR3 length: 12 amino acids. V lost 11 bases to trimming and J lost 3 bases, with 10 bases between them. Germline CDR1 SGHTA, CDR2 FQGNSA. CDR3 loop: CAAGPYTGELFF. CDR3 coding DNA: TGTGCCGCAGGACCTTACACCGGGGAGCTGTTTTTT.

The chain couples TRBV11-3 to TRBJ1-2; weak D call: TRBD1 (6 bases). Germline V gene lookup returns CDR1 SGHNT and CDR2 YENEEA. The V end lost 2 bases, the J end lost 0 bases, and 16 bases lay between the germline ends. The CDR3 covers 17 residues. CDR3 loop: CASSLQSGTSTNYGYTF. The CDR3, as DNA: TGTGCCAGCAGCTTACAATCCGGGACAAGTACTAACTATGGCTACACCTTC. The full variable domain, with the rest looked up from reference TRBV11-3 and TRBJ1-2, is EAGVVQSPRYKIIEKKQPVAFWCNPISGHNTLYWYLQNLGQGPELLIRYENEEAVDDSQLPKDRFSAERLKGVDSTLKIQPAELGDSAVYLCASSLQSGTSTNYGYTFGSGTRLTVV.

This chain links TRBV2 with TRBJ2-7; 9 bases align to TRBD1. Germline V lookup: CDR1 SNHLY, CDR2 FYNNEI. This CDR3 has 13 residues. V shed 4 bases and J 4 bases; nucleotides not matched to a gene: 2. CDR3 in DNA: TGTGCCAGCAGTGGGGACAGGGAATACGAGCAGTACTTC. Protein product: CASSGDREYEQYF.

The CDR3 DNA reads as TGTGCCAGCAGTTTGGGGACAGGGGGGTATGGCTACACCTTC. Its translation: CASSLGTGGYGYTF. The rearrangement uses TRBV28 and TRBJ1-2, with 11 bases matching TRBD1. The CDR3 totals 14 residues. CDR1 and CDR2 (germline): MDHEN, SYDVKM. The ends lost 3 bases at V and 5 bases at J; junction bases unmatched: 2.

This chain joins TRBV19 and TRBJ2-3; 7 bases line up with TRBD1. This CDR3 comprises 16 residues. Germline V gene sequence: CDR1 LNHDA, CDR2 SQIVND (reference sequence). Trimming took 4 bases from V and 3 from J; bases not matched to a gene: 10. DNA for the CDR3: TGTGCCAGTAGTACCGCAGGGGGTTCAGTAACAGATACGCAGTATTTT. Translating it yields CASSTAGGSVTDTQYF.

V usage is TRBV9 and J usage is TRBJ1-2; the match to TRBD1 covers 8 bases. The CDR3 sequence is 15 residues long. V shed 3 bases, J shed 4 bases, and the junction held 8 bases outside the gene matches. Germline V CDR1 and CDR2: SGDLS, YYNGEE. The CDR3 bases are TGTGCCAGCAGCGCCGGGACAGGTGGGGCCTATGGCTACACCTTC. It translates to CASSAGTGGAYGYTF.

The J gene is TRBJ2-7, the V gene TRBV7-9; TRBD1 aligns across 10 bases. V was pared by 5 bases and J by 6 bases, with 4 bases of the junction left unmatched. Germline V gene lookup returns CDR1 SEHNR and CDR2 FQNEAQ (reference sequence). The CDR3 has 13 residues. The DNA of the CDR3 is TGTGCCAGCAGCCGGGACAGGGGATCCGAGCAGTACTTC. Protein: CASSRDRGSEQYF.

This clone occurred a few times. This rearrangement joins TRBV5-1 to TRBJ2-7, with TRBD2 matching over 7 bases. This CDR3 has 14 residues. The germline V gene has CDR1 SGHRS and CDR2 YFSETQ. Losses at the gene ends were 4 bases for V and 2 bases for J; bases not matched to a gene: 6. The CDR3 region has the DNA TGCGCCAGCAGCCCCAGCAGCGGGACCTACGAGCAGTACTTC. It codes for CASSPSSGTYEQYF.

J is TRBJ1-2 and V is TRBV4-3; D is perhaps TRBD1 (5 bases). Germline CDR1 is LGHNA and CDR2 is YSLEER. The V gene lost 1 base and the J gene lost 4 bases, with 19 bases spanning the gap. The CDR3 is made up of 17 amino acids. The CDR3 sequence is CASSQVPGGAAGYGYTF. The DNA of the CDR3 is TGCGCCAGCAGCCAAGTCCCGGGAGGGGCGGCGGGCTATGGCTACACCTTC.

V and J are TRBV28 and TRBJ2-2; perhaps TRBD1 as D (6 bases). Per germline, CDR1 MDHEN and CDR2 SYDVKM. The CDR3 spans 18 residues. Deletions cut 8 bases from V and 0 bases from J, with 22 bases between. CDR3 DNA: TGTGCCAGCGCTGGTTGGGACATTTCTCCAGCGAACACCGGGGAGCTGTTTTTT. This encodes CASAGWDISPANTGELFF.

J is TRBJ2-3 and V is TRBV9; D gene ambiguous. Germline CDR1 is SGDLS and CDR2 is YYNGEE. There are 15 residues in the CDR3. Trimming pared 4 bases from V and 2 bases from J, leaving 14 bases between. CDR3 in amino acids: CASSSNTGTTDTQYF. Written as DNA, the CDR3 is TGTGCCAGCAGCTCCAATACTGGAACCACAGATACGCAGTATTTT.

This clone was seen once. V and J are TRBV5-4 and TRBJ2-2; no definite D call. The CDR3 runs to 15 residues. Trimming stripped 4 bases from V and 4 bases from J, with 14 bases between. Germline-derived CDR1 and CDR2 are SGHNT and YYREEE (reference sequence). The CDR3: CASSIDKLPTGELFF. In nucleotides, the CDR3 is TGTGCCAGCAGCATCGACAAGTTACCCACCGGGGAGCTGTTTTTT.

The rearrangement uses TRBV7-6 and TRBJ2-5, with D hard to call. The CDR3 runs 15 residues. Germline V gene lookup returns CDR1 SGHVS and CDR2 FNYEAQ. The V end was cut by 4 bases, the J end by 2 bases, with 14 bases between. The CDR3 nucleotides are TGTGCCAGCAGCTCAGCCCGGGTCGGTCAAGAGACCCAGTACTTC. Its translation is CASSSARVGQETQYF.

The chain uses TRBV6-5 and TRBJ2-5; D possibly corresponds to TRBD2 (7 bases). This CDR3 is 15 amino acids long. V was cut by 4 bases and J by 2 bases, with 14 bases left in between. Germline V lookup: CDR1 MNHEY, CDR2 SVGAGI. CDR3 sequence (DNA): TGTGCCAGCAGTTTGGGGGGGGACACTCAAGAGACCCAGTACTTC. Translating gives CASSLGGDTQETQYF.

This clone was counted once. The chain joins TRBV11-1 to TRBJ2-1; 7 bases align to TRBD2. Germline V gene data show CDR1 as SGHAT and CDR2 as FQDESV (reference sequence). This CDR3 region has 15 residues. With V trimmed by 8 bases and J by 0 bases, 7 bases remained unmatched. The DNA for the CDR3 is TGTGCCAGCGGTGTGGGCGGGAGCTCCTACAATGAGCAGTTCTTC. This codes for CASGVGGSSYNEQFF.

The chain combines TRBV19 with TRBJ1-2, with 8 bases aligning to TRBD1. Germline CDR1 LNHDA, CDR2 SQIVND (reference sequence). V gave up 3 bases and J gave up 6 bases; unmatched junction bases: 3. This CDR3 comprises 13 residues. The CDR3 protein is CASSMGQDDGYTF. In DNA form, the CDR3 reads TGTGCCAGTAGTATGGGACAGGATGATGGCTACACCTTC.

This chain links TRBV11-3 with TRBJ1-1; no clear D gene. CDR1 SGHNT and CDR2 YENEEA come from the germline V gene. CDR3 length: 15 residues. Trimming shortened V by 2 bases and J by 0 bases, and 10 bases separated the two germline ends. For the CDR3, the DNA is TGTGCCAGCAGCTTATCGTCAGGCATGAACACTGAAGCTTTCTTT. This encodes CASSLSSGMNTEAFF.

The V call is TRBV4-1, the J call TRBJ1-5; the D gene is possibly TRBD1 (5 bases). Germline CDR1 reads MGHRA; CDR2 reads YSYEKL. This CDR3 comprises 15 residues. With 0 bases removed from V and 1 base from J, the gap between germline ends came to 7 bases. In DNA form, the CDR3 reads TGCGCCAGCAGCCAAGAAACAGGCAGCAATCAGCCCCAGCATTTT. Translated, it gives CASSQETGSNQPQHF.

The chain combines TRBV7-9 with TRBJ1-4, with D unclear. Trimming left V 5 bases short and J 1 base short, with 11 bases between. This CDR3 contains 15 residues. Germline V CDR1 and CDR2: SEHNR, FQNEAQ (reference sequence). CDR3 amino acids: CASSPDGGTNEKLFF. The CDR3 DNA reads TGTGCCAGCAGCCCGGACGGAGGAACTAATGAAAAACTGTTTTTT.

As DNA, the CDR3 is TGCGCCAGCAGCCAAGCGTCGGGGTCCCTAATCGGGGAGCTGTTTTTT. Residues: CASSQASGSLIGELFF. The chain combines TRBV4-1 with TRBJ2-2; the D gene is possibly TRBD2 (5 bases). The V gene lost 1 base and the J gene lost 7 bases, with 16 bases spanning the gap. The length of the CDR3 is 16 residues. Looked up from germline, CDR1 is MGHRA and CDR2 is YSYEKL.